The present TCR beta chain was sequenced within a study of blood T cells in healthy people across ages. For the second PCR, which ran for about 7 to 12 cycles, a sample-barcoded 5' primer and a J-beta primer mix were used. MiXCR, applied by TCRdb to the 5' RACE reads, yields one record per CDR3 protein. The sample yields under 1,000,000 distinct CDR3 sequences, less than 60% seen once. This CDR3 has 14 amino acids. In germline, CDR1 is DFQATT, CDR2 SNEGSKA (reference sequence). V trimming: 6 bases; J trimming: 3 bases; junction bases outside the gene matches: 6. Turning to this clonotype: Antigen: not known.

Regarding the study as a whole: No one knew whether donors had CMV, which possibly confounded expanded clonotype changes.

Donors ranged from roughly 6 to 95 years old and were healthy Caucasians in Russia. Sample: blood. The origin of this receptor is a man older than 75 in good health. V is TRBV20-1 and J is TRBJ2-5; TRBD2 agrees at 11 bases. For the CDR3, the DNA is TGCAGTGCCGGGACTAGCGGTTTCAAAGAGACCCAGTACTTC. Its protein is CSAGTSGFKETQYF.